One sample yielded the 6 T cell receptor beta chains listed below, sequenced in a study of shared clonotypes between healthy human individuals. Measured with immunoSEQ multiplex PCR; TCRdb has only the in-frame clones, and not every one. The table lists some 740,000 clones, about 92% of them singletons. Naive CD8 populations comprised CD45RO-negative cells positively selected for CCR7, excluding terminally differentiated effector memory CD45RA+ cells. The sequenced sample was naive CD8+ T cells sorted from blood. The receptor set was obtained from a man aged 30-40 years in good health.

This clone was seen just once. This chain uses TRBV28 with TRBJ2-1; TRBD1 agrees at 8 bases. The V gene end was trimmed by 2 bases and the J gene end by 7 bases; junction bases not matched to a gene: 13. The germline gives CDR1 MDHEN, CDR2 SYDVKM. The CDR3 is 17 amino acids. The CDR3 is CASSLRPGGTGENEQFF. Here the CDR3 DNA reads TGTGCCAGCAGTTTACGACCAGGGGGCACCGGAGAGAATGAGCAGTTCTTC.

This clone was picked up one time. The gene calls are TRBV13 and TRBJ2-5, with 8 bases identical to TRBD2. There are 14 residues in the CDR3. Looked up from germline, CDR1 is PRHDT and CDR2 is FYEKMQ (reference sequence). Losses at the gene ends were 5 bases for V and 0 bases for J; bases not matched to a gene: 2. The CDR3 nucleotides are TGTGCCAGCAGCGTTAGCGGGAACCAAGAGACCCAGTACTTC. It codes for CASSVSGNQETQYF.

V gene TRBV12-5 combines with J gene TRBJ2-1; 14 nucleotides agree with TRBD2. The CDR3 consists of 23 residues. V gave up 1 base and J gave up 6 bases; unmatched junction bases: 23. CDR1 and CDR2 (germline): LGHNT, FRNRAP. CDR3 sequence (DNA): TGTGCTAGTGGTTTGGGGGGACTAGCGGGAGCCGTGAATGTTAGACGGGAGGTCAATGAGCAGTTCTTC. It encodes CASGLGGLAGAVNVRREVNEQFF.

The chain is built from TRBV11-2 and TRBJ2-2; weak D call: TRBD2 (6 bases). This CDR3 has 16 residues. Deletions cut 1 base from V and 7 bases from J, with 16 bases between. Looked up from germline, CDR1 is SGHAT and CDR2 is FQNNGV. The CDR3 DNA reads TGTGCCAGCAGCTTAGTTCCGGGAGCCCCCGGCGGGGAGCTGTTTTTT. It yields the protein CASSLVPGAPGGELFF.

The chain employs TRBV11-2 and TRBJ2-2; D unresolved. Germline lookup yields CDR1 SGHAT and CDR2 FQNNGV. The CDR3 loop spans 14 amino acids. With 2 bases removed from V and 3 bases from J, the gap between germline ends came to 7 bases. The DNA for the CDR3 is TGTGCCAGCAGCTTACCTAGGGACACCGGGGAGCTGTTTTTT. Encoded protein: CASSLPRDTGELFF.

This CDR3 is CASSHPGRSYEQYF. For the CDR3, the DNA is TGCGCCAGCAGCCACCCGGGACGGTCCTACGAGCAGTACTTC. The chain couples TRBV4-1 to TRBJ2-7; D could derive from TRBD1 or TRBD2 (5 bases each). The CDR3 has 14 amino acids. CDR1 MGHRA and CDR2 YSYEKL come from the germline V gene. Trimming took off 3 bases at V and 1 base at J, with 10 bases between the two ends.